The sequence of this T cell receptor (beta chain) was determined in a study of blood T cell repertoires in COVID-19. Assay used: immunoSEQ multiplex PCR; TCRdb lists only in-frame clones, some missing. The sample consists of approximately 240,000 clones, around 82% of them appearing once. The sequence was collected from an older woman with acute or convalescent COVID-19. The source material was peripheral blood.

The CDR3 bases are TGTGCCAGCAGCTTAGATCTGAGCGGGGGGCTCAAGCAGTTCTTC. Amino acid sequence: CASSLDLSGGLKQFF. The V call is TRBV11-2, the J call TRBJ2-1; 9 nucleotides agree with TRBD2. J was trimmed by 11 bases and V by 0 bases; bases with no gene match: 8. The CDR3 spans 15 residues. Germline V lookup: CDR1 SGHAT, CDR2 FQNNGV. The complete variable domain, with remaining parts taken from reference TRBV11-2 and TRBJ2-1, reads EAGVAQSPRYKIIEKRQSVAFWCNPISGHATLYWYQQILGQGPKLLIQFQNNGVVDDSQLPKDRFSAERLKGVDSTLKIQPAKLEDSAVYLCASSLDLSGGLKQFFGPGTRLTVL.